This T cell receptor beta chain was recovered during a study of read filtering for tumor transcriptome and immune sequencing. Molecular barcoded adaptors covering alpha/delta and beta/gamma chains were used on 400 ng RNA. TCRdb re-called the reads with MiXCR, one entry per CDR3 protein. The top ten clones hold roughly an eighth of a sample with roughly 93,000 distinct CDR3 sequences, approximately 21% of them seen once. Regarding the study as a whole: IR-seq and RNA-seq agreed better without single-read clonotypes. The CD138-negative fraction was mixed bone marrow immune cells, not pure T cells.

This clonotype was recorded many times. Its specificity is unknown. Bone marrow was sampled from every patient at the time of active disease. This CDR3 comprises 15 residues. V was pared by 4 bases and J by 8 bases, with 18 bases between. Germline V gene lookup returns CDR1 SGDLS and CDR2 YYNGEE. What was sequenced was a population of CD138-negative cells sorted from bone marrow. The receptor was isolated from a donor at least 40 years old with multiple myeloma. The chain has TRBV9 and TRBJ1-4; possible D gene TRBD1, 5 bases. The CDR3: CASSPTGAAWEKLFF. The CDR3 coding sequence is TGTGCCAGCAGCCCCACCGGGGCTGCCTGGGAAAAACTGTTTTTT.